The count of the clone carrying this T cell receptor (beta chain) is one. Its matching antigen is unknown. V was clipped by 2 bases and J by 3 bases, with 11 bases between them. CDR3 length: 14 amino acids. Germline V gene data show CDR1 as ENHRY and CDR2 as SYGVKD. This entry belongs to a study of cytomegalovirus exposure and HLA in healthy donors. General study points: Sequencing depth roughly uniform across donors was assumed in presence/absence analyses.

The PCR was carried out with 60 Vbeta primers and 13 Jbeta primers. The data were produced by immunoSEQ multiplex PCR, yet TCRdb's version contains in-frame clones alone and is incomplete. The profile shows 150,000 to 200,000 clones, 65% to 85% of them singletons. V gene TRBV10-3 combines with J gene TRBJ2-7; D may be TRBD1 (6 bases). This TCR derives from a man aged 18 to 30 in good health and CMV-seronegative. The specimen sequenced was PBMCs. The CDR3 reads CAISETGLYYEQYF. In DNA, the CDR3 is TGTGCCATCAGTGAGACAGGGTTGTACTACGAGCAGTACTTC.